Each of the 12 T cell receptor beta chains below was sequenced from the same sample in a study of T cell responses to AZD1222 COVID-19 vaccine. Generated by immunoSEQ multiplex PCR, the TCRdb table keeps only in-frame clones and is missing some. The table lists approximately 200,000 clones, roughly 90% of them singletons. Sequencing was performed on peripheral blood, taken 28 days after the second AZD1222 dose. The receptors shown here come from an adult who received the AZD1222 COVID-19 vaccine.

The rearrangement uses TRBV5-4 and TRBJ1-2, with 10 bases lining up with TRBD1. The CDR3 loop spans 14 amino acids. Germline loops: CDR1 SGHNT, CDR2 YYREEE (reference sequence). The junction had 6 bases not matched to a gene; V was cut back by 2 bases and J by 8 bases. Written as DNA, the CDR3 is TGTGCCAGCAGCTTTAGGGGACAGGGGTCGGGCTACACCTTC. Its protein product is CASSFRGQGSGYTF.

The rearrangement joins TRBV5-4 to TRBJ2-1, with D maybe TRBD2 (6 bases). This CDR3 spans 15 amino acids. V shed 4 bases and J shed 2 bases, with 13 bases lying between them. CDR1 and CDR2 (germline): SGHNT, YYREEE (reference sequence). The DNA for the CDR3 is TGTGCCAGCAGCACCGTTAGCGGAGCCTACAATGAGCAGTTCTTC. This sequence encodes CASSTVSGAYNEQFF. Full variable domain (remainder filled in from reference TRBV5-4 and TRBJ2-1): ETGVTQSPTHLIKTRGQQVTLRCSSQSGHNTVSWYQQALGQGPQFIFQYYREEENGRGNFPPRFSGLQFPNYSSELNVNALELDDSALYLCASSTVSGAYNEQFFGPGTRLTVL.

The CDR3 is CASIRHEGTEAFF. The CDR3 DNA is TGTGCCAGTATCAGGCACGAGGGCACTGAAGCTTTCTTT. The rearrangement links TRBV19 to TRBJ1-1; D remains ambiguous. The CDR3 is 13 residues long. V lost 7 bases and J lost 4, with 13 bases in between. Per the germline V gene, CDR1 is LNHDA and CDR2 is SQIVND (reference sequence). Together with reference TRBV19 and TRBJ1-1, the CDR3 gives the full variable domain: DGGITQSPKYLFRKEGQNVTLSCEQNLNHDAMYWYRQDPGQGLRLIYYSQIVNDFQKGDIAEGYSVSREKKESFPLTVTSAQKNPTAFYLCASIRHEGTEAFFGQGTRLTVV.

The genes are TRBV14 and TRBJ1-2; 10 nucleotides match TRBD1. Unmatched junction bases numbered 3, after V lost 2 bases and J lost 6 bases. The CDR3 extends over 14 amino acids. Germline V gene sequence: CDR1 SGHDN, CDR2 FVKESK. The CDR3 loop reads CASSQLTGGDGYTF. Written as DNA, the CDR3 is TGTGCCAGCAGCCAACTGACAGGGGGCGATGGCTACACCTTC.

This CDR3 reads CATSDRTGGSQPQHF. CDR3 nucleotide sequence: TGTGCCACCAGTGATCGCACAGGCGGTTCCCAGCCCCAGCATTTT. The chain employs TRBV24-1 and TRBJ1-5; D is possibly TRBD1 (5 bases). The CDR3 is made up of 15 amino acids. The germline V and J ends were trimmed by 3 bases and 7 bases, with 15 bases remaining between them. Germline lookup yields CDR1 KGHDR and CDR2 SFDVKD.

The chain couples TRBV4-1 to TRBJ2-2; 9 positions match TRBD2. The CDR3 length is 16 residues. Trimming took 4 bases from V and 4 from J; bases not matched to a gene: 7. Germline CDR1 and CDR2: MGHRA and YSYEKL. The CDR3 spells CASSRGSGRGTGELFF. DNA for the CDR3: TGCGCCAGCAGCCGGGGTAGCGGGAGAGGCACCGGGGAGCTGTTTTTT.

The V gene is TRBV29-1, the J gene TRBJ2-5; 10 bases agree with TRBD1. Germline-derived CDR1 and CDR2 are SQVTM and ANQGSEA. The CDR3 extends over 13 amino acids. Germline trimming cut 7 bases from V and 5 bases from J; bases unmatched to any gene: 7. The CDR3 coding sequence is TGCAGCGGTATGACAGGGGGCGCCGAGACCCAGTACTTC. Its translation: CSGMTGGAETQYF.

The table lists this clone with a count of one. The J gene is TRBJ1-1, the V gene TRBV12-3 or TRBV12-4, with a tentative D call TRBD1 (5 bases). The CDR3 consists of 13 residues. With 2 bases removed from V and 1 base from J, the gap between germline ends came to 5 bases. CDR3 region: CASSLQGNTEAFF. DNA for the CDR3: TGTGCCAGCAGTTTACAGGGGAACACTGAAGCTTTCTTT.

The chain combines TRBV10-3 with TRBJ2-1, with a possible D match to TRBD2 (5 bases). Trimming took 6 bases from V and 0 from J, leaving 12 bases between them. The CDR3 loop spans 15 amino acids. Germline lookup yields CDR1 ENHRY and CDR2 SYGVKD. CDR3 bases: TGTGCCATCAGGAGGGAGATAAGCTCCTACAATGAGCAGTTCTTC. Residues: CAIRREISSYNEQFF.

V and J are TRBV7-2 and TRBJ1-4; tentative D call: TRBD1 (6 bases). Trimming took 5 bases from V and 5 from J, leaving 15 bases between them. Germline lookup yields CDR1 SGHTA and CDR2 FQGNSA. This CDR3 comprises 15 residues. The CDR3 DNA reads as TGTGCCAGCAGCCCCAGGTGGGGGCCAAATGAAAAACTGTTTTTT. Amino acids: CASSPRWGPNEKLFF.

The table lists this clone with a few counts. The chain carries TRBV7-8 and TRBJ1-3; unclear D gene. This CDR3 spans 15 amino acids. Per germline, CDR1 SGHVS and CDR2 FQNEAQ. Deletions cut 1 base from V and 0 bases from J, with 7 bases between. The CDR3 region has the DNA TGTGCCAGCAGCTTAGAGGGCTACTCTGGAAACACCATATATTTT. Translating it yields CASSLEGYSGNTIYF.

This rearrangement joins TRBV29-1 to TRBJ2-3; TRBD1 matches at 11 bases. CDR3 length: 15 residues. Germline-derived CDR1 and CDR2 are SQVTM and ANQGSEA. The J segment lost 3 bases and the V segment lost 7 bases, leaving 9 bases of the junction unmatched. CDR3 residues: CSAKDRGRGTDTQYF. As DNA, the CDR3 is TGCAGCGCAAAGGACAGGGGGCGAGGAACAGATACGCAGTATTTT.